This TCR beta chain stems from a study of PD-L1 blockade in urothelial cancer. CDR1 and CDR2 (germline): SGHNT, YYREEE (reference sequence). With 4 bases clipped from V and 4 bases from J, the junction kept 10 bases outside the gene matches. The CDR3 covers 16 residues. Here immunoSEQ multiplex PCR was the method, and the copy in TCRdb shows in-frame clones only, minus some. The table includes some 40,000 clones, about 90% detected once. Indicated time point: peripheral blood 6 weeks after treatment start. Specimen: PBMCs, collected around atezolizumab (anti-PD-L1) treatment. The chain is built from TRBV5-4 and TRBJ1-1; TRBD1 aligns across 10 bases. This receptor was obtained from a man between 70 and 80 years old with urothelial cancer. CDR3 protein: CASSPGTGDRSTEAFF. CDR3 coding DNA: TGTGCCAGCAGCCCCGGGACAGGGGACCGTAGCACTGAAGCTTTCTTT. The full variable domain, completed using reference TRBV5-4 and TRBJ1-1, is ETGVTQSPTHLIKTRGQQVTLRCSSQSGHNTVSWYQQALGQGPQFIFQYYREEENGRGNFPPRFSGLQFPNYSSELNVNALELDDSALYLCASSPGTGDRSTEAFFGQGTRLTVV.